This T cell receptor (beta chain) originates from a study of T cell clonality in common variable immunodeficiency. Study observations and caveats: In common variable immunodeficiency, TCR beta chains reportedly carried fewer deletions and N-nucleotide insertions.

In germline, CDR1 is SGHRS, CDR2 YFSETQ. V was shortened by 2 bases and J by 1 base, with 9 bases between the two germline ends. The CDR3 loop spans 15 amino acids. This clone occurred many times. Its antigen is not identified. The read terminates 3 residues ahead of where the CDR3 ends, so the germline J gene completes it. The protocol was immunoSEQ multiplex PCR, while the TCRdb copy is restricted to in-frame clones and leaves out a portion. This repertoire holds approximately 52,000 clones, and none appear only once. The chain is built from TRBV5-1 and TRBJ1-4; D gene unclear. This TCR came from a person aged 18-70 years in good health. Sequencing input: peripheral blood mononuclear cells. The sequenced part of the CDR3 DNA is TGCGCCAGCAGCTTCTCGACACTAACTAATGAAAAA. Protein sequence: CASSFSTLTNEK. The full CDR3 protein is CASSFSTLTNEKLFF.